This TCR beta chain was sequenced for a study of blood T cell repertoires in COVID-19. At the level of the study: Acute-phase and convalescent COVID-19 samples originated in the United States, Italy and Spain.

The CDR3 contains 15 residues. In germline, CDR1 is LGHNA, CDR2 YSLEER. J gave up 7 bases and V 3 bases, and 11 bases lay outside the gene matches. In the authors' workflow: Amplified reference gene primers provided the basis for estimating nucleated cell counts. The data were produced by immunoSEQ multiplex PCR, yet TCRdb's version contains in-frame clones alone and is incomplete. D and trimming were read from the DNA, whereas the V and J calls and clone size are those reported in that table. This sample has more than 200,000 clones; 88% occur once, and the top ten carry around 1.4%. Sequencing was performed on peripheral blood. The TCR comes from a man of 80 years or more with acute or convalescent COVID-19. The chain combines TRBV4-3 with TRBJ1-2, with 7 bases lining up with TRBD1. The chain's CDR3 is CASSQGTADMGGYTF. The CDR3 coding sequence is TGCGCCAGCAGCCAGGGGACAGCGGACATGGGTGGCTACACCTTC.